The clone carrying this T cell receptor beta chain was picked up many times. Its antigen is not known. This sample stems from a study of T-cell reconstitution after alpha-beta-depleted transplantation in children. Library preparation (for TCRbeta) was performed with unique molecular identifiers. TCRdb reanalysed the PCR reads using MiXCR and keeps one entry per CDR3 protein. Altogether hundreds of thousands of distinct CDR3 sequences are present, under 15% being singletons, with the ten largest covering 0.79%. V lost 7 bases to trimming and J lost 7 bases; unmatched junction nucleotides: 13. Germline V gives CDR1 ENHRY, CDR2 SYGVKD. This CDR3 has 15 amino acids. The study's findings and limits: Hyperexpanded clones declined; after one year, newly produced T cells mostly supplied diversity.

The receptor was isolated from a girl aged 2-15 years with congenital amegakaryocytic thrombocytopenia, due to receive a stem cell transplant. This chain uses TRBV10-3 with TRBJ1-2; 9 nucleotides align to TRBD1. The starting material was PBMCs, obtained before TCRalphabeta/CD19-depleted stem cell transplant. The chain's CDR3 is CAINRQGDDSVGYTF. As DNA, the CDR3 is TGTGCCATCAACCGACAGGGGGACGATAGTGTTGGCTACACCTTC.